Listed below are T cell receptor beta chains from one sample, sequenced in a study of monozygotic twins with inflammatory bowel disease. For each CDR3 protein, TCRdb gives one entry from its re-call of the 5' RACE reads, without DNA. This sample's clone table lists about 450,000 distinct CDR3 sequences. The sequenced sample was blood. The receptor set was obtained from a human donor with ulcerative colitis or Crohn's disease, or a healthy co-twin of an affected twin (not recorded which). Each CDR3 is given with its conserved first and last residue.

CDR3: CASGTPPLNTGELFF
J: TRBJ2-2
length: 15
V: TRBV5-1

CDR3: CASSQTHEQYF
J: TRBJ2-7
length: 11
V: TRBV11-1

CDR3: CASSPPGTGGSEQFF
J: TRBJ2-1
length: 15
V: TRBV18

CDR3: CASSPVDRGNTEAFF
J: TRBJ1-1
length: 15
V: TRBV18

CDR3: CASKKELNTEAFF
J: TRBJ1-1
length: 13
V: TRBV2

CDR3: CASSPGVGAEAFF
J: TRBJ1-1
length: 13
V: TRBV18

CDR3: CASSRTGEREQYF
J: TRBJ2-7
length: 13
V: TRBV27

CDR3: CASSVGVSNNYGYTF
J: TRBJ1-2
length: 15
V: TRBV9

CDR3: CASSSDDGKLFF
J: TRBJ1-4
length: 12
V: TRBV11-3

CDR3: CASRKGGDINIQYF
J: TRBJ2-4
length: 14
V: TRBV5-1

CDR3: CASSLKRGGTEAFF
J: TRBJ1-1
length: 14
V: TRBV5-6

CDR3: CASSGPGGNQRKRTDTQYF
J: TRBJ2-3
length: 19
V: TRBV4-2

CDR3: CASAQVQSGDTIYF
J: TRBJ1-3
length: 14
V: TRBV3-1

CDR3: CASSLAVTSGGAEEDTQYF
J: TRBJ2-3
length: 19
V: TRBV7-2

CDR3: CASSFSGVSSNQPQHF
J: TRBJ1-5
length: 16
V: TRBV7-8

CDR3: CASSPEAGRKYF
J: TRBJ2-5
length: 12
V: TRBV5-4

CDR3: CASSLNPGGADTQYF
J: TRBJ2-3
length: 15
V: TRBV5-1

CDR3: CASSYSATAEAFF
J: TRBJ1-1
length: 13
V: TRBV6-6

CDR3: CASSMSGSTDTQYF
J: TRBJ2-3
length: 14
V: TRBV6-1

CDR3: CASSPPRPPPNNEQFF
J: TRBJ2-1
length: 16
V: TRBV18

CDR3: CASSLGGLGFGETQYF
J: TRBJ2-5
length: 16
V: TRBV7-2

CDR3: CASSHGQGNQPQHF
J: TRBJ1-5
length: 14
V: TRBV3-1

CDR3: CASSPPGSPLHF
J: TRBJ1-6
length: 12
V: TRBV4-2

CDR3: CASRKWDEQFF
J: TRBJ2-1
length: 11
V: TRBV25-1

CDR3: CSALRLYTEAFF
J: TRBJ1-1
length: 12
V: TRBV20-1

CDR3: CATRTGVGQETQYF
J: TRBJ2-5
length: 14
V: TRBV5-1

CDR3: CASSLSRLAGSDTGELFF
J: TRBJ2-2
length: 18
V: TRBV7-2

CDR3: CASSLGDRRDEQFF
J: TRBJ2-1
length: 14
V: TRBV11-2

CDR3: CSASQIAVEQFF
J: TRBJ2-1
length: 12
V: TRBV20-1

CDR3: CASSRAMGEQFF
J: TRBJ2-1
length: 12
V: TRBV19

CDR3: CASSLDRTSYNEQFF
J: TRBJ2-1
length: 15
V: TRBV5-1

CDR3: CATFHAIAGGVYEQYF
J: TRBJ2-7
length: 16
V: TRBV28

CDR3: CASRALETSTDTQYF
J: TRBJ2-3
length: 15
V: TRBV27

CDR3: CASSQRGIYGYTF
J: TRBJ1-2
length: 13
V: TRBV3-1

CDR3: CASSPSLRGTEAFF
J: TRBJ1-1
length: 14
V: TRBV12-3/TRBV12-4

CDR3: CASTPGQGIWEQYF
J: TRBJ2-7
length: 14
V: TRBV11-2

CDR3: CASSIPTVRQPQHF
J: TRBJ1-5
length: 14
V: TRBV19

CDR3: CATSDPRDIGLEQYF
J: TRBJ2-7
length: 15
V: TRBV24-1

CDR3: CASNRGWGQGDTGELFF
J: TRBJ2-2
length: 17
V: TRBV6-1

CDR3: CASSLDLRGNEAFF
J: TRBJ1-1
length: 14
V: TRBV5-4

CDR3: CASSPDRGSGETQYF
J: TRBJ2-5
length: 15
V: TRBV5-4

CDR3: CASTLGGSVYEQYF
J: TRBJ2-7
length: 14
V: TRBV5-5